This TCR beta chain stems from a study of shared clonotypes between healthy human individuals. This table comes from immunoSEQ multiplex PCR, and its TCRdb copy is limited to in-frame clones, with some not included. The sample lists 2 million to 2.5 million clones; approximately 95% were seen once. From germline, CDR1 is MNHNS and CDR2 SASEGT. The CDR3 runs to 11 residues. V dropped 5 bases and J dropped 3 bases, with 3 bases sitting between them. The receptor comes from a man aged 18 to 30 in good health. Sequencing used naive CD4+ T cells sorted from blood. Subset in this sample: CD45RA+ positively selected. This chain links TRBV6-1 with TRBJ2-3, with D uncertain. The CDR3 loop is CASSKTDTQYF. DNA for the CDR3: TGTGCCAGCAGTAAAACAGATACGCAGTATTTT.